This T cell receptor beta chain was observed in a study of cytomegalovirus exposure and HLA in healthy donors. TCRdb's copy holds only in-frame clones and misses some; the assay was immunoSEQ multiplex PCR. The sample has about 79,000 clones; more than 85% are singletons. Germline CDR1 is ENHRY and CDR2 is SYGVKD. The CDR3 consists of 17 residues. Trimming took off 0 bases at V and 5 bases at J, with 14 bases between the two ends. Whole-study findings and limits: Usually a TCR sequence was rare, but some public TCRs were found in many donors. The tendency of first-cohort TCR clusters to co-occur in the 110 or so validation repertoires emerged from a later analysis. High specificity and sensitivity for cytomegalovirus status were reported for the classifier.

On this clone itself: The antigen is undetermined.

The specimen was PBMCs. The receptor was isolated from a young woman in good health and CMV-seronegative. The J gene is TRBJ1-6, the V gene TRBV10-3; perhaps TRBD1 as D (6 bases). CDR3 nucleotides: TGTGCCATCAGTGAGTCGTTCGGGGGGGCGAATAATTCACCCCTCCACTTT. Translated: CAISESFGGANNSPLHF.